This paragraph covers one T cell receptor (beta chain) sequence. The data derive from a study of CD8 T cells in Susac syndrome. The V end lost 5 bases, the J end lost 6 bases, and 21 bases lay between the germline ends. Germline-derived CDR1 and CDR2 are SGHTA and FQGTGA. The CDR3 is made up of 16 amino acids. The authors reverse transcribed roughly 0.5 to 1 ug RNA with random hexamers. Across 54 Vbeta and 13 Jbeta, TCR beta CDR3 was amplified with immunoSEQ multiplex PCR. In TCRdb, the immunoSEQ multiplex PCR reads were re-called with MiXCR into one record per CDR3 protein. The profile covers about 250,000 distinct CDR3 sequences, with roughly 93% appearing a single time and 0.07% to 0.09% taken by the ten largest. Sequencing of TCR beta, carried out with a high-throughput approach, was applied to CD8+ and CD4+ T cells from the blood. The multiple sclerosis controls were treatment-naive patients, and their relapsing-remitting disease was stable or active.

The chain recombines TRBV7-3 with TRBJ2-3; D may be TRBD2 (7 bases). This TCR derives from a human donor with multiple sclerosis. The specimen was CD4+ T cells from PBMCs. The CDR3: CASSEQGGEGTDTQYF. DNA for the CDR3: TGTGCCAGCAGCGAACAAGGGGGGGAGGGGACGGATACGCAGTATTTT. The entire variable domain, with the rest obtained from reference TRBV7-3 and TRBJ2-3, is as follows: GAGVSQTPSNKVTEKGKYVELRCDPISGHTALYWYRQSLGQGPEFLIYFQGTGAADDSGLPNDRFFAVRPEGSVSTLKIQRTERGDSAVYLCASSEQGGEGTDTQYFGPGTRLTVL.